This T cell receptor (beta chain) was obtained from a study of blood T cell repertoires in COVID-19. Study-level information: Italy, Spain and the United States were the sources of the convalescent and acute COVID-19 samples. Nucleic acid was either cDNA or gDNA, and it came from T cells, B-cell-depleted T cells, or PBMCs.

CDR3 length: 14 residues. CDR1 is KGHSH and CDR2 is LQKENI in the germline V gene. The germline V and J ends were trimmed by 6 bases and 5 bases, with 16 bases remaining between them. Using immunoSEQ multiplex PCR, the repertoire was profiled, and TCRdb retains in-frame clones only, with some absent. Among 150,000 or so clones, about 86% were seen once, and the ten largest hold around 8.4%. This receptor was obtained from a woman aged 55-70 years with acute or convalescent COVID-19. The material sequenced was peripheral blood. The rearrangement joins TRBV18 to TRBJ2-5; TRBD1 might be the D (6 bases). The CDR3 nucleotides read TGTGCCAGCTCTCAACAGGCCCAGGGGGAGACCCAGTACTTC. Protein product: CASSQQAQGETQYF.